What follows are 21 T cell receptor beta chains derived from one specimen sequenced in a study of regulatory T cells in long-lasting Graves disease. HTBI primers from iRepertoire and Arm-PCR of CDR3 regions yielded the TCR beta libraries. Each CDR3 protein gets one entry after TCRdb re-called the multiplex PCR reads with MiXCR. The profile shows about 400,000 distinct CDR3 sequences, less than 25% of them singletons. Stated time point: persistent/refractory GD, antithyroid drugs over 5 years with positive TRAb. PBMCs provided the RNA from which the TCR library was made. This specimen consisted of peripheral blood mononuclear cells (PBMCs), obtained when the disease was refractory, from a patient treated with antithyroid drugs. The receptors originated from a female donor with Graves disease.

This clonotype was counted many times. The CDR3 region is CASSPGQGANYEQYF. As DNA, the CDR3 is TGCGCCAGCAGCCCTGGACAGGGAGCCAACTACGAGCAGTACTTC. This chain uses TRBV5-1 with TRBJ2-7; 8 bases line up with TRBD1. Germline CDR1 and CDR2: SGHRS and YFSETQ. This CDR3 contains 15 residues. Unmatched junction bases numbered 9, after V lost 4 bases and J lost 3 bases.

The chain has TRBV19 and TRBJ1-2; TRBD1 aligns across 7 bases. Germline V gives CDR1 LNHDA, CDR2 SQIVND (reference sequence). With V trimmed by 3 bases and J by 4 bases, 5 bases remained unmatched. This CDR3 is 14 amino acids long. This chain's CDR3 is CASSIGQAFYGYTF. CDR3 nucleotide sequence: TGTGCCAGTAGTATCGGACAGGCTTTCTATGGCTACACCTTC. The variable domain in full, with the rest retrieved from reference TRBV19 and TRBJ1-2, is DGGITQSPKYLFRKEGQNVTLSCEQNLNHDAMYWYRQDPGQGLRLIYYSQIVNDFQKGDIAEGYSVSREKKESFPLTVTSAQKNPTAFYLCASSIGQAFYGYTFGSGTRLTVV.

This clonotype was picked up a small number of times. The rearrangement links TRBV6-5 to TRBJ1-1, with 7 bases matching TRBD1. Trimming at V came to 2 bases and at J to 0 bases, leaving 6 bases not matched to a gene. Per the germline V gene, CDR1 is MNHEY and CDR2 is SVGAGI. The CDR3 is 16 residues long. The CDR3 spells CASSYREGAVNTEAFF. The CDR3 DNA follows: TGTGCCAGCAGTTACCGGGAGGGGGCCGTGAACACTGAAGCTTTCTTT.

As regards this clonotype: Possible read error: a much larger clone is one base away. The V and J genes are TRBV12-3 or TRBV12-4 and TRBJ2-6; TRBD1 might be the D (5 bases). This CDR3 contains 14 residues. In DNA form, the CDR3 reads TGTGCCAGCAGTCGAGATTATGGGGCCAGCGTCCTGACTTTC. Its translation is CASSRDYGASVLTF.

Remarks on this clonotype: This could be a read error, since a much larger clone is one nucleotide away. CDR3 sequence (DNA): TGTGCCAGCTCGGGACAGCACGAGCAGTACTTC. This codes for CASSGQHEQYF. This rearrangement joins TRBV6-1 to TRBJ2-7, with 7 positions matching TRBD1. CDR1 and CDR2 from the germline V gene are MNHNS and SASEGT. After removal of 8 bases from V and 5 bases from J, the junction contained 3 bases not matched to a gene. This CDR3 contains 11 residues.

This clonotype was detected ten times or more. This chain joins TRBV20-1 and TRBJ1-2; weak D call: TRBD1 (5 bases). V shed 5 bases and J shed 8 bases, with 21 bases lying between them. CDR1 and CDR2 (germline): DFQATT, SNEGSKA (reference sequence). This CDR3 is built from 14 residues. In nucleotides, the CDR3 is TGCAGTGCTCGACGGACGGGGGTTATGGGCGGCTACACCTTC. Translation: CSARRTGVMGGYTF.

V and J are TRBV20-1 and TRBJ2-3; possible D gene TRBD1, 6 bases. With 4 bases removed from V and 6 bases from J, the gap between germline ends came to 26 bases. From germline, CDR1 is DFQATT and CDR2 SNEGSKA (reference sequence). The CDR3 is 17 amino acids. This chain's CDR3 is CSANDDGGARILDTQYF. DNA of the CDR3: TGCAGTGCTAATGATGATGGGGGCGCTCGTATATTGGATACGCAGTATTTT.

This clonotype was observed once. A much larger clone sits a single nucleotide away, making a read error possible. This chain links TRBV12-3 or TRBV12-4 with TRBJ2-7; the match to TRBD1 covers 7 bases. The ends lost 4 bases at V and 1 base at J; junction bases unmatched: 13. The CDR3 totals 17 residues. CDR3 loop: CASSSGPQGWKSYEQYF. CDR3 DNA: TGTGCCAGCAGTTCGGGCCCACAGGGGTGGAAATCCTACGAGCAGTACTTC.

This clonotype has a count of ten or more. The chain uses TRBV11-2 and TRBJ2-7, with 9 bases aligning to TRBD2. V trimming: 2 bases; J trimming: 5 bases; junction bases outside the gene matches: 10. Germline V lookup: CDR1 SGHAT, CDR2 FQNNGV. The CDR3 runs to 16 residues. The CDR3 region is CASSLSDSGSGNEQYF. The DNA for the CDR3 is TGTGCCAGCAGCTTATCAGATAGCGGGAGTGGGAACGAGCAGTACTTC.

The CDR3 region has the DNA TGCAGTGCTATTCTAGCGGGAGGGCCAACCGGGGAGCTGTTTTTT. It translates to CSAILAGGPTGELFF. The chain carries TRBV20-1 and TRBJ2-2, with 12 bases aligning to TRBD2. Unmatched junction bases numbered 5, after V lost 4 bases and J lost 5 bases. The CDR3 contains 15 residues. Per the germline V gene, CDR1 is DFQATT and CDR2 is SNEGSKA (reference sequence).

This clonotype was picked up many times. The CDR3 reads CASSFSGREAFF. CDR3 coding DNA: TGTGCCAGCAGTTTCTCGGGGCGGGAAGCTTTCTTT. The chain recombines TRBV27 with TRBJ1-1, with D possibly TRBD1 on 5 matching bases. This CDR3 comprises 12 residues. Germline V gives CDR1 MNHEY, CDR2 SMNVEV (reference sequence). Trimming stripped 3 bases from V and 8 bases from J, with 10 bases between.

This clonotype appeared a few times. The CDR3 DNA reads as TGTGCCAGCAGCTTGCACTCAGCGGGCACCTACGAGCAGTACTTC. Translating it yields CASSLHSAGTYEQYF. The genes are TRBV7-2 and TRBJ2-7, with D perhaps matching TRBD2 (6 bases). The germline gives CDR1 SGHTA, CDR2 FQGNSA. V dropped 3 bases and J dropped 2 bases, with 14 bases sitting between them. CDR3 size: 15 residues.

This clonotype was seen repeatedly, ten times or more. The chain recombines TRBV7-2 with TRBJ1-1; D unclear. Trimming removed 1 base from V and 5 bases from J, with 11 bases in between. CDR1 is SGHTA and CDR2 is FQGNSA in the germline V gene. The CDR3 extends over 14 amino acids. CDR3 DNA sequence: TGTGCCAGCAGCTTAGAGCGGTGGGCTACTGAAGCTTTCTTT. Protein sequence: CASSLERWATEAFF. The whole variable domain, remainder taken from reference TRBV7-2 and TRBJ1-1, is GAGVSQSPSNKVTEKGKDVELRCDPISGHTALYWYRQSLGQGLEFLIYFQGNSAPDKSGLPSDRFSAERTGGSVSTLTIQRTQQEDSAVYLCASSLERWATEAFFGQGTRLTVV.

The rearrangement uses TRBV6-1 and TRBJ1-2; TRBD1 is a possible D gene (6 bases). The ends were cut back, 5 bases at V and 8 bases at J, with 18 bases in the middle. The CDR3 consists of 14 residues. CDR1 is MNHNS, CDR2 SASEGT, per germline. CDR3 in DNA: TGTGCCAGCAGTCCAGGACAGCTTGGAAGGGGCTACACCTTC. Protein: CASSPGQLGRGYTF.

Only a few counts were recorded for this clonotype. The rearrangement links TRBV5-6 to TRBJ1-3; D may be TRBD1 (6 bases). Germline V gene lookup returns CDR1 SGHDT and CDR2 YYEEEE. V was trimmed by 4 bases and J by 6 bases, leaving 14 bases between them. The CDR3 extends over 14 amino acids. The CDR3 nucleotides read TGTGCCAGCAGCGGCGGGACAAACACAAACACCATATATTTT. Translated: CASSGGTNTNTIYF.

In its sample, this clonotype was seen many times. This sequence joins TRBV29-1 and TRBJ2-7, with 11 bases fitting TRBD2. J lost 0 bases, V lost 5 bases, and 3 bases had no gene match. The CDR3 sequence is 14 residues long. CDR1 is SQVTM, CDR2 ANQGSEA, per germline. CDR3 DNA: TGCAGCGTTACCGGGACTAGCGGCTCCTACGAGCAGTACTTC. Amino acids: CSVTGTSGSYEQYF.

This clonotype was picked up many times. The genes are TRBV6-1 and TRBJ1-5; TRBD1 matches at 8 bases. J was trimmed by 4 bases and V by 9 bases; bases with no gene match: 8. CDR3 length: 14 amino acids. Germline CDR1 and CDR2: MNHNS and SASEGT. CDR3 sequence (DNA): TGTGCCAGTGGACAGGGAATGAGAAATCAGCCCCAGCATTTT. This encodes CASGQGMRNQPQHF.

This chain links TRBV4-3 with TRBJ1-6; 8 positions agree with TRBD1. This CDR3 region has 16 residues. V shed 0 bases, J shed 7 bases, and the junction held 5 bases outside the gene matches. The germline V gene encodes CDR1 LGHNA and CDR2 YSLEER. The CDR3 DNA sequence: TGCGCCAGCAGCCAAGATAAGACAGGGGCAAATTCACCCCTCCACTTT. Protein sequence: CASSQDKTGANSPLHF.

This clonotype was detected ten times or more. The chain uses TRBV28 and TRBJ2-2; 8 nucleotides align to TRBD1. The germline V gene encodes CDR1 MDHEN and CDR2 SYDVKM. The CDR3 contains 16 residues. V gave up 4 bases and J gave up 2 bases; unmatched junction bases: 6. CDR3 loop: CASSSPGGRNTGELFF. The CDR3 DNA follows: TGTGCCAGCAGTTCACCAGGGGGCCGAAACACCGGGGAGCTGTTTTTT.

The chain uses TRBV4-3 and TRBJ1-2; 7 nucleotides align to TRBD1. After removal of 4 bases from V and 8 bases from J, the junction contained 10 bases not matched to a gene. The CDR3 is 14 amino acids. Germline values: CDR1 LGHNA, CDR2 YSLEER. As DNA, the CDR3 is TGCGCCAGCAGCCCCACAGACAGGGCGCGGGGCTACACCTTC. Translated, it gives CASSPTDRARGYTF.

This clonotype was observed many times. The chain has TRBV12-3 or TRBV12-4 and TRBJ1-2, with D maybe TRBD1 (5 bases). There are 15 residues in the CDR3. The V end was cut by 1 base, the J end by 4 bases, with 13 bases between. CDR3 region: CASSLDGATFYGYTF. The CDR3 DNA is TGTGCCAGCAGTTTAGACGGGGCCACCTTCTATGGCTACACCTTC.